This is a list of T cell receptor beta chains from one sample in a study of circulating CD8 cells and anti-PD-1 response in melanoma. TCRdb itself ran the reads through MiXCR, one entry per CDR3 protein. The sample carries about 540 distinct CDR3 sequences, over 9% recorded once. The specimen comprised CD8+ T cells from PBMCs, sampled at baseline or after one month of anti-PD-1 therapy (not recorded which). These receptors were collected from a human donor with melanoma. The conserved cysteine and the conserved F or W are not part of the CDR3 here. Fields, in order: V gene, D gene, CDR3 protein. D genes are given only for firm matches.

v_gene: TRBV5-6
d_gene: NA
CDR3aa: ASSRLISGTEAYNEQF

v_gene: TRBV28
d_gene: NA
CDR3aa: ASDPGFGTDTQY

v_gene: TRBV19
d_gene: NA
CDR3aa: ASNTPETAATYEQY

v_gene: TRBV29-1
d_gene: TRBD2
CDR3aa: SAEGGSNYNEQF

v_gene: TRBV28
d_gene: TRBD2
CDR3aa: AIKRAGSGTYNEQF

v_gene: TRBV25-1
d_gene: NA
CDR3aa: ASSAAPRRAEKLF

v_gene: TRBV28
d_gene: NA
CDR3aa: ASSPFTGSSGNTIY

v_gene: TRBV29-1
d_gene: NA
CDR3aa: SVEGGAGSNTEAF

v_gene: TRBV20-1
d_gene: NA
CDR3aa: SAREIDEIDTQY

v_gene: TRBV20-1
d_gene: TRBD2
CDR3aa: SASFDPLGSSTSGITDTQY

v_gene: TRBV20-1
d_gene: NA
CDR3aa: SASWSASYEQY

v_gene: TRBV20-1
d_gene: TRBD1
CDR3aa: SARGTGMNTEAF

v_gene: TRBV13
d_gene: TRBD2
CDR3aa: AIPAGGGSYEQY

v_gene: TRBV20-1
d_gene: NA
CDR3aa: SARTGISYEQY

v_gene: TRBV5-5
d_gene: TRBD2
CDR3aa: ASSSTSGLNTGELF

v_gene: TRBV28
d_gene: TRBD2
CDR3aa: ASSPRGAYEQY

v_gene: TRBV29-1
d_gene: NA
CDR3aa: SVEDLFGGSYEQY

v_gene: TRBV15
d_gene: NA
CDR3aa: ATSRDSYTEAF

v_gene: TRBV28
d_gene: TRBD2
CDR3aa: ASSSLLAGFLYEQY

v_gene: TRBV19
d_gene: NA
CDR3aa: ASSMGFAEAF

v_gene: TRBV28
d_gene: TRBD2
CDR3aa: ASSDTSGVTYEQY

v_gene: TRBV9
d_gene: NA
CDR3aa: ASSPYRVDPLPS

v_gene: TRBV28
d_gene: TRBD2
CDR3aa: ASSLTSGSYNEQF

v_gene: TRBV2
d_gene: NA
CDR3aa: ASSEEFVVDEQY

v_gene: TRBV19
d_gene: TRBD1
CDR3aa: ASSTDREAYNQPQH

v_gene: TRBV20-1
d_gene: NA
CDR3aa: SASRGYYEQY

v_gene: TRBV9
d_gene: TRBD1
CDR3aa: ASSVGDRDNFNEQY

v_gene: TRBV29-1
d_gene: NA
CDR3aa: SVEVQDNYGYT

v_gene: TRBV7-9
d_gene: NA
CDR3aa: ASSLGGVYEQY

v_gene: TRBV29-1
d_gene: TRBD1
CDR3aa: SVGGGTGSYEQY

v_gene: TRBV20-1
d_gene: NA
CDR3aa: SARDPGGLAGYEQY

v_gene: TRBV19
d_gene: NA
CDR3aa: ASSIRARDPNEQF

v_gene: TRBV7-2
d_gene: TRBD1
CDR3aa: ASSTGQGDWREGREYNEQF

v_gene: TRBV19
d_gene: NA
CDR3aa: ASSTSADLSYEQY

v_gene: TRBV28
d_gene: NA
CDR3aa: ASTLALSTDTQY

v_gene: TRBV9
d_gene: NA
CDR3aa: ASSNQETQY

v_gene: TRBV12-3/TRBV12-4
d_gene: TRBD2
CDR3aa: ASSLVAGVYEQY

v_gene: TRBV19
d_gene: NA
CDR3aa: ASSPDNRPNTEAF

v_gene: TRBV7-2
d_gene: NA
CDR3aa: ASSSSGDSGNTIY

v_gene: TRBV2
d_gene: NA
CDR3aa: ASSDAGNTIY

v_gene: TRBV7-6
d_gene: NA
CDR3aa: ASSNRDGAYEQY

v_gene: TRBV19
d_gene: NA
CDR3aa: AGSMNPPGGANVLT

v_gene: TRBV28
d_gene: NA
CDR3aa: ASGRRNAGSYEQY

v_gene: TRBV29-1
d_gene: NA
CDR3aa: SVEEPAEQF

v_gene: TRBV5-1
d_gene: NA
CDR3aa: ASSLGDESYHADTQY